Listed below are T cell receptor beta chains from one sample, sequenced in a study of blood T cell repertoires in COVID-19. Only in-frame clones appear in the TCRdb table, and some are missing; sequencing was by immunoSEQ multiplex PCR. The profile covers over 65,000 clones, with 86% appearing a single time and roughly 12% taken by the ten largest. Input material: peripheral blood. These receptors all stem from a human donor in a cohort sampled during active COVID-19. Each CDR3 is given with its conserved first and last residue. D genes are given only for firm matches. Not every row has a clone size; where given, it reads once, few, many or a size class.

d_gene: TRBD2
v_gene: TRBV27
j_gene: TRBJ2-7
abundance: .
CDR3aa: CASSPRGLAREEQYF
CDR3nt: TGTGCCAGCAGTCCCCGAGGACTAGCCCGGGAAGAGCAGTACTTC

d_gene: .
v_gene: TRBV6-5
j_gene: TRBJ2-2
abundance: .
CDR3aa: CASRLVSTGELFF
CDR3nt: TGTGCCAGCAGGCTAGTCTCCACCGGGGAGCTGTTTTTT

d_gene: .
v_gene: TRBV7-9
j_gene: TRBJ2-1
abundance: .
CDR3aa: CASSWEGGLYNEQFF
CDR3nt: TGTGCCAGCAGCTGGGAGGGGGGCCTTTACAATGAGCAGTTCTTC

d_gene: TRBD1
v_gene: TRBV30
j_gene: TRBJ2-3
abundance: .
CDR3aa: CAWSVSQGGTDTQYF
CDR3nt: TGTGCCTGGAGTGTCAGTCAGGGGGGCACAGATACGCAGTATTTT

d_gene: .
v_gene: TRBV5-6
j_gene: TRBJ1-5
abundance: .
CDR3aa: CASSLGLSNQPQHF
CDR3nt: TGTGCCAGCAGCTTAGGACTGAGCAATCAGCCCCAGCATTTT

d_gene: .
v_gene: TRBV7-2
j_gene: TRBJ2-1
abundance: .
CDR3aa: CASSLTPPGNDNEQFF
CDR3nt: TGTGCCAGCAGCTTAACGCCTCCGGGGAACGACAATGAGCAGTTCTTC

d_gene: TRBD1
v_gene: TRBV27
j_gene: TRBJ2-7
abundance: .
CDR3aa: CASERGTGDSYEQYF
CDR3nt: TGTGCCAGTGAACGAGGGACAGGTGATTCCTACGAGCAGTACTTC

d_gene: TRBD1
v_gene: TRBV4-1
j_gene: TRBJ1-1
abundance: .
CDR3aa: CASSHVAGGVRTTEAFF
CDR3nt: TGCGCCAGCAGCCATGTCGCAGGGGGCGTGAGGACCACTGAAGCTTTCTTT

d_gene: TRBD1
v_gene: TRBV19
j_gene: TRBJ2-5
abundance: .
CDR3aa: CASSAGTGGWETQYF
CDR3nt: TGTGCCAGTAGTGCCGGGACAGGGGGTTGGGAGACCCAGTACTTC

d_gene: TRBD1
v_gene: TRBV2
j_gene: TRBJ2-7
abundance: .
CDR3aa: CASRPSTGGSYEQYF
CDR3nt: TGTGCCAGCAGACCCTCGACAGGGGGGTCCTACGAGCAGTACTTC

d_gene: .
v_gene: TRBV19
j_gene: TRBJ1-5
abundance: .
CDR3aa: CASSTLGGVPQHF
CDR3nt: TGTGCCAGTAGTACGCTAGGGGGTGTGCCCCAGCATTTT

d_gene: TRBD1
v_gene: TRBV19
j_gene: TRBJ1-2
abundance: .
CDR3aa: CASRKGTGGLSYYGYTF
CDR3nt: TGTGCCAGTAGAAAAGGGACAGGGGGCCTCTCATACTATGGCTACACCTTC

d_gene: TRBD1
v_gene: TRBV7-2
j_gene: TRBJ1-2
abundance: .
CDR3aa: CASSLEDRGYGYTF
CDR3nt: TGTGCCAGCAGCTTAGAGGACAGGGGTTATGGCTACACCTTC

d_gene: .
v_gene: TRBV27
j_gene: TRBJ2-1
abundance: .
CDR3aa: CGVGGARSFHEQFF
CDR3nt: TGTGGCGTTGGGGGGGCCCGTTCTTTCCATGAGCAGTTCTTC

d_gene: .
v_gene: TRBV3-1/TRBV3-2
j_gene: TRBJ2-7
abundance: many
CDR3aa: CASSRRGTEGEQYF
CDR3nt: TGTGCCAGCAGCCGAAGGGGCACGGAGGGGGAGCAGTACTTC

d_gene: .
v_gene: TRBV28
j_gene: TRBJ2-1
abundance: .
CDR3aa: CASTAGFDEQFF
CDR3nt: TGTGCCAGCACCGCAGGGTTTGATGAGCAGTTCTTC

d_gene: TRBD1
v_gene: TRBV5-1
j_gene: TRBJ1-2
abundance: .
CDR3aa: CASSTGTGEYGYTF
CDR3nt: TGCGCCAGCAGCACCGGGACAGGGGAATATGGCTACACCTTC

d_gene: .
v_gene: TRBV2
j_gene: TRBJ1-5
abundance: .
CDR3aa: CASSRMGRGQEPQHF
CDR3nt: TGTGCCAGCAGCCGAATGGGGAGGGGCCAGGAGCCCCAGCATTTT